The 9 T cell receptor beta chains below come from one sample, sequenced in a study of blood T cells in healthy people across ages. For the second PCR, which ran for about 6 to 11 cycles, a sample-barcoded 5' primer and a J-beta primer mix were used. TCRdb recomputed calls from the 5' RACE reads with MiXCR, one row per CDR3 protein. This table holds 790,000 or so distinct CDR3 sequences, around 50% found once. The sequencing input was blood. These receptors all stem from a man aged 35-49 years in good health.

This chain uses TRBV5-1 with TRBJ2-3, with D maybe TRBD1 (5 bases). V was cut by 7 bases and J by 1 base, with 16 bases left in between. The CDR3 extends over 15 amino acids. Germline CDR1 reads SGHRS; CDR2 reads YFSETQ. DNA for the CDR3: TGCGCCAGCGGGGCGCCCAGCGCCCGCACAGATACGCAGTATTTT. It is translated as CASGAPSARTDTQYF.

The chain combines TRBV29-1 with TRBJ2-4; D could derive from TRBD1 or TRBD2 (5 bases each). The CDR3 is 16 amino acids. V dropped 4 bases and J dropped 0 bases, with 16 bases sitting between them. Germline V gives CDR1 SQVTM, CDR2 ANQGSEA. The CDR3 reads CSVGGRDGLAKNIQYF. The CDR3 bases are TGCAGCGTTGGGGGCCGGGACGGTCTAGCCAAAAACATTCAGTACTTC.

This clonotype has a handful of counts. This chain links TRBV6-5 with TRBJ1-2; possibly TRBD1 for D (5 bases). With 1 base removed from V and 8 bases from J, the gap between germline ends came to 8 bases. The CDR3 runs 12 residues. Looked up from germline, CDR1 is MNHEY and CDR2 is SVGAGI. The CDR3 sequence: CASSYWGRGYTF. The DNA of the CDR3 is TGTGCCAGCAGTTACTGGGGGAGGGGCTACACCTTC.

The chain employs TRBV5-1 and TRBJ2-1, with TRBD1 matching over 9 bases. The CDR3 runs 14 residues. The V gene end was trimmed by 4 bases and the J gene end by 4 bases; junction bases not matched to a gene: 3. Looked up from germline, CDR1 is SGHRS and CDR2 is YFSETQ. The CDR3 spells CASSGTGSYNEQFF. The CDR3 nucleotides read TGCGCCAGCAGCGGGACAGGGTCATACAATGAGCAGTTCTTC.

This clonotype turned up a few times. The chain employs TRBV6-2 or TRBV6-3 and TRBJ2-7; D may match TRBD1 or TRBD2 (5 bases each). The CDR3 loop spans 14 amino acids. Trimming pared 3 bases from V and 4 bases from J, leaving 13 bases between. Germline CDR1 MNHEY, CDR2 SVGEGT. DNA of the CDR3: TGTGCCAGCAGTTATCTGGGGACGGAGTACGAGCAGTACTTC. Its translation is CASSYLGTEYEQYF.

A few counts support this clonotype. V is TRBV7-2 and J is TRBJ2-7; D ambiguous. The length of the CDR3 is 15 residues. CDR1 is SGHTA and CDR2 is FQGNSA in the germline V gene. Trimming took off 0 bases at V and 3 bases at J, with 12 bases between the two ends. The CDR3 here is CASSLAGSLLYEQYF. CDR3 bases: TGTGCCAGCAGCTTAGCAGGCAGTCTACTCTACGAGCAGTACTTC.

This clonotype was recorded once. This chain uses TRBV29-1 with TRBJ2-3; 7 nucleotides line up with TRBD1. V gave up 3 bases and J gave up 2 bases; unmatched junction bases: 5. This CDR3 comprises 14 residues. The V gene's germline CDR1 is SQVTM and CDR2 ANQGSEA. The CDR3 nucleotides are TGCAGCGTTGATTTGGGACAGTACACAGATACGCAGTATTTT. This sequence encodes CSVDLGQYTDTQYF.

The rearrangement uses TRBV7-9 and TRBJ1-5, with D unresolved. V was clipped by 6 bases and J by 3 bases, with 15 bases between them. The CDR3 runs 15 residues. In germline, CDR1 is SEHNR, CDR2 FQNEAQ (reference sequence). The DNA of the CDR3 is TGTGCCAGCAGTCTAGACGGCAGTTACAATCAGCCCCAGCATTTT. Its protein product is CASSLDGSYNQPQHF.

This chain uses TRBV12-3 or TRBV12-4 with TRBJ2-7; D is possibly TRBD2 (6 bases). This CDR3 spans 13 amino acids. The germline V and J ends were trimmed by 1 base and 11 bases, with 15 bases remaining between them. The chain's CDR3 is CASSLGDSPLEYF. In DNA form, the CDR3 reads TGTGCCAGCAGTTTAGGGGACTCCCCTCTAGAGTACTTC.